The sequence of this T cell receptor beta chain was determined in a study of graft-versus-host responses after intestinal transplantation. Study overall: Recipients underwent multivisceral, liver-intestinal, or isolated intestinal transplants. All of the recipients had induction that used anti-thymocyte globulin, then tacrolimus and steroids for about 3 years.

Clones were read by immunoSEQ multiplex PCR, and TCRdb kept only the in-frame ones, dropping some. The sample consists of roughly 92,000 clones, less than 90% of them appearing once. Comment on this clone: The target antigen is unknown. This CDR3 is also generated by other DNA sequences in the sample.

The CDR3 is made up of 15 amino acids. From germline, CDR1 is SNHLY and CDR2 FYNNEI. The junction had 8 bases not matched to a gene; V was cut back by 3 bases and J by 5 bases. Here the sequenced sample was unstimulated CD4+ T cells sorted from spleen or lymph node cells, taken before transplant. The V call is TRBV2, the J call TRBJ2-5; 8 bases map to TRBD2. The receptor comes from a human donor who was the organ donor for an intestinal transplant. CDR3 residues: CASSERSGGLETQYF. The CDR3 coding sequence is TGTGCCAGCAGTGAGCGGTCGGGGGGGCTGGAGACCCAGTACTTC.